This record looks at one TCR beta chain sequence and its context. The antigen is unknown. Trimming took 2 bases from V and 7 from J, leaving 14 bases between them. This CDR3 region has 13 residues. The germline gives CDR1 GTSNPN, CDR2 SVGIG (reference sequence). PCR primers comprised 60 Vbeta and 13 Jbeta primers. TCRdb's table, derived via immunoSEQ multiplex PCR, lists solely in-frame clones and lacks some. The sample includes some 200,000 clones, 84% of them seen just once. The record originates from a study of cytomegalovirus exposure and HLA in healthy donors. Regarding the study as a whole: As a later analysis showed, several of the most significant clusters appeared to be linked to common viral pathogens. Most TCR beta V segments were productive about 90% or about 30% of the time in an earlier analysis.

Sequencing used PBMCs. The chain links TRBV30 to TRBJ1-1; tentative D call: TRBD1 (6 bases). This sequence originates from a woman aged 45-59 years in good health and CMV-seropositive. CDR3 bases: TGTGCCTGGAGTAGGGACAACAATTATGAAGCTTTCTTT. Residues: CAWSRDNNYEAFF. Variable domain in full (rest from reference TRBV30 and TRBJ1-1): SQTIHQWPATLVQPVGSPLSLECTVEGTSNPNLYWYRQAAGRGLQLLFYSVGIGQISSEVPQNLSASRPQDRQFILSSKKLLLSDSGFYLCAWSRDNNYEAFFGQGTRLTVV.